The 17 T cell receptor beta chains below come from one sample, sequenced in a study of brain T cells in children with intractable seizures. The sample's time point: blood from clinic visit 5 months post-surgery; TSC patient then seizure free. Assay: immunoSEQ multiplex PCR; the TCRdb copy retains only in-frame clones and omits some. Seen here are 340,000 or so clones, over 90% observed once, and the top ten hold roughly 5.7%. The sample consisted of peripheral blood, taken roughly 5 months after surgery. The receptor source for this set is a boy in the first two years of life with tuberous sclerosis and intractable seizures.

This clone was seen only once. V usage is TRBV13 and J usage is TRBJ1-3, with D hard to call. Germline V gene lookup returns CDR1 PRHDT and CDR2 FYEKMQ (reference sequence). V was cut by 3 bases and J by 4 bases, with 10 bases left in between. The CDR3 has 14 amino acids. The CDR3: CASSFALGGNTIYF. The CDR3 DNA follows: TGTGCCAGCAGCTTCGCCCTGGGGGGAAACACCATATATTTT.

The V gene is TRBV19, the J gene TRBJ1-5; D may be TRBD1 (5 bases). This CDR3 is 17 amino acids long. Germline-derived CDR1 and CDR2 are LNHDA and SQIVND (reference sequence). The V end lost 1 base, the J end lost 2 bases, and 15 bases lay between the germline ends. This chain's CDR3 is CASSIVTLQGGNQPQHF. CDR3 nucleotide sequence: TGTGCCAGTAGTATAGTGACTTTGCAGGGTGGCAATCAGCCCCAGCATTTT.

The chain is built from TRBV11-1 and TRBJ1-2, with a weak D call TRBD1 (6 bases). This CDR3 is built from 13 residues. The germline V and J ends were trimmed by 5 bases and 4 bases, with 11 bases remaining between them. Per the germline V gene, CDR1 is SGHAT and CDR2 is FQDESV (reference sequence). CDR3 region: CASSEDRSYGYTF. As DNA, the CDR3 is TGTGCCAGCAGCGAAGACAGGAGCTATGGCTACACCTTC. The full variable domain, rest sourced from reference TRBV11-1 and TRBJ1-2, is EAEVAQSPRYKITEKSQAVAFWCDPISGHATLYWYRQILGQGPELLVQFQDESVVDDSQLPKDRFSAERLKGVDSTLKIQPAELGDSAMYLCASSEDRSYGYTFGSGTRLTVV.

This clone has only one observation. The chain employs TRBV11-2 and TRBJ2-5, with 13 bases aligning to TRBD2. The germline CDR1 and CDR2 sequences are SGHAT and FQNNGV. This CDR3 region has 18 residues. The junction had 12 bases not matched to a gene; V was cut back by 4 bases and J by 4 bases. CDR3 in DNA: TGTGCCAGCAGCTCCCTATCCACTAGCGGGGGGGCTAGAGAGACCCAGTACTTC. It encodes CASSSLSTSGGARETQYF.

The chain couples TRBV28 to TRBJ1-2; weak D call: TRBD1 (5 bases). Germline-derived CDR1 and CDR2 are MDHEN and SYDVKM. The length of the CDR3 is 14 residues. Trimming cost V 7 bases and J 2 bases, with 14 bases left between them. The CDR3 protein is CASTWARQNYGYTF. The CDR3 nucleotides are TGTGCCAGCACCTGGGCTCGACAGAACTATGGCTACACCTTC.

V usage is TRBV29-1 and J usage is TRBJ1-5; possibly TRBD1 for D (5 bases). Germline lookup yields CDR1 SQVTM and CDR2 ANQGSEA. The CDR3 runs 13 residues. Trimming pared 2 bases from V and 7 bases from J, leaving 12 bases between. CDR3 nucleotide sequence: TGCAGCGTTGAATATACGGAGGGGCAGCCCCAGCATTTT. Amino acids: CSVEYTEGQPQHF.

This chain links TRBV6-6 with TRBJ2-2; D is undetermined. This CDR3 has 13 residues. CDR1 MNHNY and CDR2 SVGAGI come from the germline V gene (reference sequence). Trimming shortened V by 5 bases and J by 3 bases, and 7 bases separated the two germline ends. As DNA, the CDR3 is TGTGCCAGCAGTACTACTCACACCGGGGAGCTGTTTTTT. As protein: CASSTTHTGELFF.

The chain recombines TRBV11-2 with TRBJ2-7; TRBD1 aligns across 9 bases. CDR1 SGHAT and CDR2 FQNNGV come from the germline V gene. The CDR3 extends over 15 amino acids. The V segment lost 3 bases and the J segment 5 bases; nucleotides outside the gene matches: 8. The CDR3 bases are TGTGCCAGCAGCTTGAACCACAGGGGGCTGAACGAGCAGTACTTC. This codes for CASSLNHRGLNEQYF.

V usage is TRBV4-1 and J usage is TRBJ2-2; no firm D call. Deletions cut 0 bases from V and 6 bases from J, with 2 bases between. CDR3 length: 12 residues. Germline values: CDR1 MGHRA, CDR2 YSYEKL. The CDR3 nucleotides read TGCGCCAGCAGCCAAGATCCCGGGGAGCTGTTTTTT. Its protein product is CASSQDPGELFF.

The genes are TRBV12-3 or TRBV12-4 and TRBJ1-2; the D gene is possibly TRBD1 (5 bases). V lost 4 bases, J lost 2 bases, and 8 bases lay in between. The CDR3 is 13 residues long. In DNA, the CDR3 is TGTGCCAGCAGTTCGACAGAAAACTATGGCTACACCTTC. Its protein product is CASSSTENYGYTF.

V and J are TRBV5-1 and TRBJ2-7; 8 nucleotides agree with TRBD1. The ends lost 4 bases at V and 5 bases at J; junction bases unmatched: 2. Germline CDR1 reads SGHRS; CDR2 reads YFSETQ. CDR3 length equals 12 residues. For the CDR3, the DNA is TGCGCCAGCAGCGTGGACAGGGACGAGCAGTACTTC. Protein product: CASSVDRDEQYF.

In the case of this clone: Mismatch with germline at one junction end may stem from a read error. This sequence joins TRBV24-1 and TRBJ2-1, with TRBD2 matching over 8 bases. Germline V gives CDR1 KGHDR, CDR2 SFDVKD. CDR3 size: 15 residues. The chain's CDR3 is CATSGLGTRYNEQFF. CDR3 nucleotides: TGTGCCACCAGTGGTTTGGGGACTAGGTACAATGAGCAGTTCTTC.

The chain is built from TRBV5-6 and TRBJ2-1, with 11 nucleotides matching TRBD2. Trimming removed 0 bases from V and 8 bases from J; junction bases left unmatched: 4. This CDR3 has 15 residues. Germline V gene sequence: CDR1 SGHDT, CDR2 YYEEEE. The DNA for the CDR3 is TGTGCCAGCAGCTTGGGACTAGCGGGACCCGATGAGCAGTTCTTC. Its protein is CASSLGLAGPDEQFF.

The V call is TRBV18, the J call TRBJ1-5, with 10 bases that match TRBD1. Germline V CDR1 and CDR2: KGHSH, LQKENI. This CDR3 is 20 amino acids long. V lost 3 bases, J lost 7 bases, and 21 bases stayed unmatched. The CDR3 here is CASSPWVFRDRGDHGQPQHF. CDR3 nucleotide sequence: TGTGCCAGCTCACCTTGGGTATTCCGGGACAGGGGTGACCACGGGCAGCCCCAGCATTTT. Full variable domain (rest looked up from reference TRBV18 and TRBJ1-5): NAGVMQNPRHLVRRRGQEARLRCSPMKGHSHVYWYRQLPEEGLKFMVYLQKENIIDESGMPKERFSAEFPKEGPSILRIQQVVRGDSAAYFCASSPWVFRDRGDHGQPQHFGDGTRLSIL.

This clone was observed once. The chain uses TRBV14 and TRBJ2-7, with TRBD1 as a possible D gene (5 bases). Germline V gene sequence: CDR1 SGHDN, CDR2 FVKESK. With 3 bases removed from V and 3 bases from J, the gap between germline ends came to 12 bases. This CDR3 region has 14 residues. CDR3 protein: CASSQGTGDYEQYF. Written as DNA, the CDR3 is TGTGCCAGCAGCCAGGGTACAGGAGACTACGAGCAGTACTTC.

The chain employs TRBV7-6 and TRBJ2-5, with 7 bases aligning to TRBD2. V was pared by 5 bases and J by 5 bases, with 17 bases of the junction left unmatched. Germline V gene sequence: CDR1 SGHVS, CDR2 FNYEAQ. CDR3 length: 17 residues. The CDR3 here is CASSRIPGAGVGETQYF. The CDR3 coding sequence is TGTGCCAGCAGCCGTATCCCCGGGGCGGGAGTAGGGGAGACCCAGTACTTC.

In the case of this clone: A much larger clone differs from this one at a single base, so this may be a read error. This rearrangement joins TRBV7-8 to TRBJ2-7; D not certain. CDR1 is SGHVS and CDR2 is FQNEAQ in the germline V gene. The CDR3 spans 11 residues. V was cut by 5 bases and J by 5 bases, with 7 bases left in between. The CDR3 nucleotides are TGTGCCAGCAGCCCCGCGAACGAGCAGTACTTC. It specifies CASSPANEQYF.